The clone carrying this TCR beta chain appeared many times. Its antigen is still unknown. The germline V gene has CDR1 SGHNT and CDR2 YENEEA. This CDR3 has 15 amino acids. Trimming pared 5 bases from V and 8 bases from J, leaving 19 bases between. For Graves' hyperthyroidism to be stable, ophthalmopathy could not progress within 18 months. It was 10 ml of fresh peripheral blood that supplied the PBMCs. This sample was taken from a study of T cells in Graves' hyperthyroidism and ophthalmopathy. Study results and limitations: Among clonotypes expanded in thyroid above 0.001, most were also found in blood.

Using RNA transcripts as the source, TCR beta CDR3 regions were amplified. Using the HTBI primer set, a first-round RT-PCR was run on the TCR CDR3. TCRdb reprocessed the multiplex PCR reads with MiXCR, giving one entry per CDR3 protein. The data contain 300,000 to 350,000 distinct CDR3 sequences, around a sixth of them seen just once; the ten biggest clones take up around 34%. V usage is TRBV11-3 and J usage is TRBJ2-1, with a weak D call TRBD2 (6 bases). The sequenced material came from blood. The receptor was derived from a man aged 25 to 40 with Graves' hyperthyroidism. The CDR3 DNA is TGTGCCAGCAGCCCCCCTGGGGGGAGTGGGCATGAGCAGTTCTTC. Its translation is CASSPPGGSGHEQFF. Complete variable domain (other parts from reference TRBV11-3 and TRBJ2-1): EAGVVQSPRYKIIEKKQPVAFWCNPISGHNTLYWYLQNLGQGPELLIRYENEEAVDDSQLPKDRFSAERLKGVDSTLKIQPAELGDSAVYLCASSPPGGSGHEQFFGPGTRLTVL.